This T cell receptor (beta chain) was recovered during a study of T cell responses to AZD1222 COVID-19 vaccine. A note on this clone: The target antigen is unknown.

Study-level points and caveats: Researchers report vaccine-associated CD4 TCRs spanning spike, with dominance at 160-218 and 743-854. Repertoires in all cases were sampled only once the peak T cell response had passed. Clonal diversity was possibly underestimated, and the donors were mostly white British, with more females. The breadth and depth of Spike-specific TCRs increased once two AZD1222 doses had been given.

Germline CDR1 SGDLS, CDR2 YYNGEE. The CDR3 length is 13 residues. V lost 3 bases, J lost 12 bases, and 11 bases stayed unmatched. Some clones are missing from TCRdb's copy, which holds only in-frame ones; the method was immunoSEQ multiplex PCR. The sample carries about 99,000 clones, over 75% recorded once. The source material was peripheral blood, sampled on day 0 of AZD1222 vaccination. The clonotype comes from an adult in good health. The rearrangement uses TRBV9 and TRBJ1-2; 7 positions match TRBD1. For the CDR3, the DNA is TGTGCCAGCAGCGGAGGGGACAGCTTGATCGACACCTTC. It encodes CASSGGDSLIDTF.